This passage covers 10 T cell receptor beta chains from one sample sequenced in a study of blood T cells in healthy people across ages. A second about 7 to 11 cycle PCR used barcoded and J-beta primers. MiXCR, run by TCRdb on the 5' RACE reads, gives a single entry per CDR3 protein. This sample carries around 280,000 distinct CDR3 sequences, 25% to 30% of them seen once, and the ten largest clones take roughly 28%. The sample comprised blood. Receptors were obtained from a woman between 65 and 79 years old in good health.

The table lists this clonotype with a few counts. CDR3 in amino acids: CASSESGRPREAFF. CDR3 in DNA: TGTGCCAGCAGTGAATCCGGGAGACCCCGGGAAGCTTTCTTT. The chain links TRBV25-1 to TRBJ1-1, with D unclear. The germline V gene encodes CDR1 MGHDK and CDR2 SYGVNS. V was cut by 1 base and J by 8 bases, with 14 bases left in between. This CDR3 has 14 amino acids.

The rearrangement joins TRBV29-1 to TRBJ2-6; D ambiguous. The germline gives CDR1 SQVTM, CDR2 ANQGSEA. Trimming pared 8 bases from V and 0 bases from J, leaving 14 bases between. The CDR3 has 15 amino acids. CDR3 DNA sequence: TGCAGCATGGAGACGGCTAACTCTGGGGCCAACGTCCTGACTTTC. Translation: CSMETANSGANVLTF.

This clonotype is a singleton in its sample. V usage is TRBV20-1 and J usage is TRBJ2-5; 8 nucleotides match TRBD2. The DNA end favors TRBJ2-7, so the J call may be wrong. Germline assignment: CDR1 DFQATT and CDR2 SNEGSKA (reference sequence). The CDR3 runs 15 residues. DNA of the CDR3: TGCAGTGCTAGAAGGGCGGCGAGCGGGAGCTACGAGCAGTACTTC. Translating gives CSARRAASGSYEQYF.

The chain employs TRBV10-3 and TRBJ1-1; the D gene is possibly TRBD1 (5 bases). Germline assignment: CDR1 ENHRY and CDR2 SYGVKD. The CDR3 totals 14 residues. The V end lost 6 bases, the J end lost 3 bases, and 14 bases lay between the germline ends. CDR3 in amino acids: CAIRRGTGDTEAFF. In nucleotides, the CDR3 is TGTGCCATCAGGAGAGGGACGGGCGACACTGAAGCTTTCTTT.

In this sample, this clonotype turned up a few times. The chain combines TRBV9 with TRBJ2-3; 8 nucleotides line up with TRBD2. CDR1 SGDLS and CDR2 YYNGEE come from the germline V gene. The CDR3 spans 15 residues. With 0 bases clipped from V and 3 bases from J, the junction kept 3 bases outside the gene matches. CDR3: CASSVVAGGTDTQYF. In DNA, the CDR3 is TGTGCCAGCAGCGTAGTTGCGGGGGGAACAGATACGCAGTATTTT.

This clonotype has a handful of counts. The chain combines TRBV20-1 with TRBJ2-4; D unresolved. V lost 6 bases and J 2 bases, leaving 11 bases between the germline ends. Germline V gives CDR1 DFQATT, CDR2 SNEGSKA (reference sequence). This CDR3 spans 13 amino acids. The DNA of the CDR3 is TGCAGTGCCAGCTTTTGGTCCAAAAACATTCAGTACTTC. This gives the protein CSASFWSKNIQYF.

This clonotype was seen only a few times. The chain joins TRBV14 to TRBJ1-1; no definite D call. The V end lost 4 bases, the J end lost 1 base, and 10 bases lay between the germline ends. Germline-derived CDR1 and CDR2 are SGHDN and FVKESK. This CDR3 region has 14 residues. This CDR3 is CASSPNARNTEAFF. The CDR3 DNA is TGTGCCAGCAGCCCTAATGCGCGGAACACTGAAGCTTTCTTT.

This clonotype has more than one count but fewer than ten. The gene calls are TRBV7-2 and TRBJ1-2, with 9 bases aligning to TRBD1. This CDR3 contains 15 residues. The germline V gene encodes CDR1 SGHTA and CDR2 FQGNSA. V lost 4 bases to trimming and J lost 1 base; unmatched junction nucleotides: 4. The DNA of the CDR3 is TGTGCCAGCAGCTCCTACAGGGGGCATAACTATGGCTACACCTTC. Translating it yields CASSSYRGHNYGYTF.

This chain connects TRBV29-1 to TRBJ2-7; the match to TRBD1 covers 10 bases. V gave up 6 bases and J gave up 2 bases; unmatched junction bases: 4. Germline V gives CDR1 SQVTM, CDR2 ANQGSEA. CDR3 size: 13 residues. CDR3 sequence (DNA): TGCAGCGTCGATGGACAGGGGGCCTACGAGCAGTACTTC. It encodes CSVDGQGAYEQYF.

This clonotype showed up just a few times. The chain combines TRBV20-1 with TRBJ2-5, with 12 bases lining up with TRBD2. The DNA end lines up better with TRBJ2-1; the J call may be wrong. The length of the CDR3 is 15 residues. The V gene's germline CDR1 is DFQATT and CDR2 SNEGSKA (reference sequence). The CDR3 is CSARTSGRFSNEQFF. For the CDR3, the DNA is TGCAGTGCTAGAACTAGCGGGAGGTTCTCGAATGAGCAGTTCTTC.